The rows below give T cell receptor beta chains drawn from one sample of a study of regulatory T cells in long-lasting Graves disease. In TCRdb, the multiplex PCR reads were re-called with MiXCR into one record per CDR3 protein. Among about 530,000 distinct CDR3 sequences listed, about 16% were seen once. Separately, the same data were catalogued under a study of T cells in Graves' hyperthyroidism and ophthalmopathy.

The specimen was peripheral blood mononuclear cells (PBMCs), collected at new diagnosis, from a patient treated with antithyroid drugs. These receptors originate from a woman aged 35-65 years with Graves disease. CDR3s include the opening cysteine and the closing phenylalanine or tryptophan. Fields, in order: D gene, J gene, CDR3 length, V gene, clone size, CDR3 DNA, CDR3 protein. D genes are given only for firm matches. A row's size may be missing; if present it is once, few, many or a size class.

>-|TRBJ2-1|14|TRBV5-1|few
TGCGCCAGCAGCCCGACTTGGGGGGCGGTTGAGCAGTTCTTC
CASSPTWGAVEQFF
>-|TRBJ2-3|14|TRBV6-1|-
TGTGCCAGCAGACAGACCGGGAGCACAGATACGCAGTATTTT
CASRQTGSTDTQYF
>-|TRBJ2-1|14|TRBV18|-
TGTGCCAGCTCACACGGGGCGAGCTACAATGAGCAGTTCTTC
CASSHGASYNEQFF
>-|TRBJ1-2|14|TRBV20-1|-
TGCAGTGCTAGCCGCGGACCTGGGAGTGTCGGCTACACCTTC
CSASRGPGSVGYTF
>-|TRBJ1-4|15|TRBV6-1|-
TGTGCCAGCAGGAAAACGCAGGGGTCTAATGAAAAACTGTTTTTT
CASRKTQGSNEKLFF
>-|TRBJ1-2|12|TRBV30|few
TGTGCCTGGAGTCACGGCGGCTATGGCTACACCTTC
CAWSHGGYGYTF
>-|TRBJ1-2|14|TRBV2|many
TGTGCCAGCAGTGAAAACACCCAATACTATGGCTACACCTTC
CASSENTQYYGYTF
>TRBD1|TRBJ1-5|14|TRBV30|few
TGTGCCTGGAGCCCGACAGGGTCCTGGCAGCCCCAGCATTTT
CAWSPTGSWQPQHF
>TRBD1|TRBJ2-7|14|TRBV6-2/TRBV6-3|-
TGTGCCAGCAGCCCACACAGGGGGTTCTACGAGCAGTACTTC
CASSPHRGFYEQYF
>-|TRBJ2-5|14|TRBV18|-
TGTGCCAGCTCACCACCTGACGGGTCAGAGACCCAGTACTTC
CASSPPDGSETQYF
>-|TRBJ2-7|15|TRBV28|many
TGTGCCAGCAGTTTATGGCGTATGGCCAGCTACGAGCAGTACTTC
CASSLWRMASYEQYF
>TRBD2|TRBJ2-1|15|TRBV5-1|many
TGCGCCAGCAGCCCAGGACTAGCGGGGTTGTATGAGCAGTTCTTC
CASSPGLAGLYEQFF
>-|TRBJ2-2|13|TRBV5-1|few
TGCGCCAGCAGCTTCCCTTCCCTTGGGGAGCTGTTTTTT
CASSFPSLGELFF
>-|TRBJ1-2|14|TRBV2|many
TGTGCCAGCAGATCCCAGGGAGCTAACTATGGCTACACCTTC
CASRSQGANYGYTF
>-|TRBJ1-2|14|TRBV5-1|few
TGCGCCAGCAGCCAACAGGGTGGGCCCTTGGGCTACACCTTC
CASSQQGGPLGYTF
>-|TRBJ2-2|15|TRBV28|few
TGTGCCAGCAGTTTACTGGGGTCCGGCACCGGGGAGCTGTTTTTT
CASSLLGSGTGELFF
>TRBD2|TRBJ2-2|14|TRBV7-2|few
TGTGCCAGCCGGTGGGGGGGAGCCGCCGGGGAGCTGTTTTTT
CASRWGGAAGELFF
>-|TRBJ2-2|14|TRBV5-4|-
TGTGCCAGCAGCTTGTTCGGGAACACCGGGGAGCTGTTTTTT
CASSLFGNTGELFF
>-|TRBJ1-4|15|TRBV7-8|many
TGTGCCAGCACCCCCCTCGATCGGGTGGGCGAAAAACTGTTTTTT
CASTPLDRVGEKLFF
>-|TRBJ2-3|14|TRBV10-3|few
TGTGCCACACGCGGGGCTAGCGTGCCAGATACGCAGTATTTT
CATRGASVPDTQYF
>-|TRBJ2-2|15|TRBV11-2|many
TGTGCCAGCAGCTTAAGAGGGGCTAGCACCGGGGAGCTGTTTTTT
CASSLRGASTGELFF
>-|TRBJ1-2|11|TRBV11-3|many
TGTGCCAGCGGGGGTTCAGGAGGCTACACCTTC
CASGGSGGYTF